These T cell receptor beta chains were read from a single sample in a study of response to subunit inactivated influenza vaccine. TCRdb called the RT-PCR reads again in MiXCR, with one record for every CDR3 protein. The data show approximately 500,000 distinct CDR3 sequences, 14% seen once. The sample was PBMCs from blood, taken approximately 13 days after vaccination. The receptors stem from a man between 50 and 59 years old who received an inactivated influenza vaccine. CDR3s include the opening cysteine and the closing phenylalanine or tryptophan. A D gene is named only where the DNA matches it firmly. Clone size is stated in some rows and not others, as once, few, many or a class when expanded.

d_call,clone_size,j_call,v_call,cdr3_aa,cdr3_nt
TRBD2,-,TRBJ2-1,TRBV4-1,CASSQIMTLGLAGVGDEQFF,TGCGCCAGCAGCCAAATCATGACGTTGGGACTAGCGGGAGTGGGCGATGAGCAGTTCTTC
TRBD2,-,TRBJ2-1,TRBV6-2/TRBV6-3,CASSYPTKLAGGREQFF,TGTGCCAGCAGTTACCCGACAAAACTAGCGGGGGGCAGGGAGCAGTTCTTC
-,once,TRBJ1-5,TRBV7-9,CASSFTGQSNQPQHF,TGTGCCAGCAGCTTCACCGGACAGTCTAATCAGCCCCAGCATTTT
TRBD1,few,TRBJ2-6,TRBV11-1,CASSSGQAKSSGANVLTF,TGTGCCAGCAGCTCGGGACAGGCGAAATCCTCTGGGGCCAACGTCCTGACTTTC
-,-,TRBJ2-1,TRBV28,CASSLLWTVSSYNEQFF,TGTGCCAGCAGTTTATTGTGGACGGTGAGCTCCTACAATGAGCAGTTCTTC
-,-,TRBJ1-4,TRBV6-2/TRBV6-3,CASRFSDEKLFF,TGTGCCAGCCGATTTTCCGATGAAAAACTGTTTTTT
TRBD1,few,TRBJ2-7,TRBV12-3/TRBV12-4,CASSYSGGHEQYF,TGTGCCAGCAGTTATTCAGGGGGACACGAGCAGTACTTC
-,few,TRBJ2-2,TRBV11-3,CASSYTGGGLSGELFF,TGTGCCAGCAGTTACACTGGGGGAGGTCTCTCCGGGGAGCTGTTTTTT
TRBD1,few,TRBJ2-7,TRBV29-1,CSPHPSPGQGTEQYF,TGCAGCCCACACCCGTCCCCGGGACAGGGAACCGAGCAGTACTTC
TRBD1,few,TRBJ2-3,TRBV5-6,CASSETGTGGADTQYF,TGTGCCAGCAGCGAGACCGGGACAGGGGGTGCAGATACGCAGTATTTT
-,-,TRBJ2-3,TRBV5-8,CASSWDGRTDTQYF,TGTGCCAGCAGCTGGGACGGTCGCACAGATACGCAGTATTTT
-,few,TRBJ1-6,TRBV7-2,CASSPHGPSAYNSPLHF,TGTGCCAGCAGCCCCCACGGCCCTTCGGCCTATAATTCACCCCTCCACTTT
-,few,TRBJ2-3,TRBV18,CASSPRRGPFTDTQYF,TGTGCCAGCTCACCTCGGCGGGGGCCCTTCACAGATACGCAGTATTTT
TRBD1,few,TRBJ1-2,TRBV6-5,CASSSADRAYTF,TGTGCCAGCAGTAGCGCGGACAGGGCCTACACCTTC
-,few,TRBJ2-3,TRBV5-1,CASSFETTSTDTQYF,TGCGCCAGCAGCTTTGAGACAACTAGCACAGATACGCAGTATTTT
-,few,TRBJ1-1,TRBV9,CASRGWGKNTEAFF,TGTGCCAGCAGGGGGTGGGGAAAGAACACTGAAGCTTTCTTT
TRBD2,few,TRBJ2-3,TRBV28,CASSFSWREGSTDTQYF,TGTGCCAGCAGTTTCAGTTGGCGGGAGGGAAGCACAGATACGCAGTATTTT
-,-,TRBJ1-1,TRBV15,CATSRGTGNTEAFF,TGTGCCACCAGCAGAGGCACAGGGAACACTGAAGCTTTCTTT
-,-,TRBJ2-7,TRBV21-1,CASSKKIYEQYF,TGTGCCAGCAGCAAAAAGATATACGAGCAGTACTTC
TRBD1,-,TRBJ2-2,TRBV28,CASSSWTGEDTGELFF,TGTGCCAGCAGTTCTTGGACAGGGGAGGATACCGGGGAGCTGTTTTTT
TRBD2,-,TRBJ2-7,TRBV5-6,CASSFQRGGREQYF,TGTGCCAGCAGCTTCCAGCGGGGGGGGAGAGAGCAGTACTTC
-,-,TRBJ2-5,TRBV7-2,CASSLVKRGAGETQYF,TGTGCCAGCAGCTTAGTAAAGAGGGGGGCCGGGGAGACCCAGTACTTC
TRBD2,few,TRBJ2-3,TRBV6-1,CASSWAGVPDTQYF,TGTGCCAGCAGCTGGGCGGGAGTCCCAGATACGCAGTATTTT
TRBD1,few,TRBJ1-2,TRBV5-1,CASSLDPQGNYGYTF,TGCGCCAGCAGCTTGGACCCACAGGGGAATTATGGCTACACCTTC
TRBD2,-,TRBJ2-5,TRBV5-1,CASSYHGAGEAETQYF,TGCGCCAGCAGCTACCACGGGGCGGGAGAAGCAGAGACCCAGTACTTC
TRBD1,few,TRBJ1-1,TRBV29-1,CSASDRSNTEAFF,TGCAGCGCCTCGGACAGGTCCAACACTGAAGCTTTCTTT
-,few,TRBJ1-2,TRBV3-1,CASSQGLGGGYTF,TGTGCCAGCAGCCAAGGCTTAGGAGGTGGCTACACCTTC
TRBD2,-,TRBJ2-3,TRBV12-3/TRBV12-4,CASSLSGGNSDTQYF,TGTGCCAGCAGTTTAAGCGGGGGGAACTCAGATACGCAGTATTTT
-,few,TRBJ2-7,TRBV6-1,CASSPIQDYEQYF,TGTGCCAGCAGTCCCATACAAGACTACGAGCAGTACTTC
-,few,TRBJ2-1,TRBV12-3/TRBV12-4,CASSFHGNNEQFF,TGTGCCAGCAGTTTTCACGGGAACAATGAGCAGTTCTTC
-,few,TRBJ1-2,TRBV7-2,CASSLVAGVYGYTF,TGTGCCAGCAGCTTAGTTGCAGGGGTATATGGCTACACCTTC
TRBD1,-,TRBJ2-1,TRBV18,CASSPKGGQVRGKEQFF,TGTGCCAGCTCCCCTAAGGGTGGACAGGTCCGTGGTAAGGAGCAGTTCTTC
TRBD1,many,TRBJ2-7,TRBV28,CASRGDSSYEQYF,TGTGCCAGCAGGGGGGACAGCTCCTACGAGCAGTACTTC
TRBD1,-,TRBJ2-2,TRBV24-1,CATSDRDRNTGELFF,TGTGCCACCAGTGATAGGGACAGGAACACCGGGGAGCTGTTTTTT
-,-,TRBJ2-7,TRBV28,CASTTSGQSSSYEQYF,TGTGCCAGCACCACGAGTGGGCAGAGCAGCTCCTACGAGCAGTACTTC
-,-,TRBJ1-2,TRBV20-1,CSARAGTYGYTF,TGCAGTGCTAGAGCAGGGACCTATGGCTACACCTTC
-,few,TRBJ1-2,TRBV28,CASSAGQNYGYTF,TGTGCCAGCAGTGCCGGACAGAACTATGGCTACACCTTC
TRBD1,-,TRBJ2-1,TRBV3-1,CASSQADRGPYEQFF,TGTGCCAGCAGCCAAGCCGACAGGGGGCCTTATGAGCAGTTCTTC
TRBD2,few,TRBJ2-1,TRBV6-2/TRBV6-3,CASSSRTSGSLITNHNEQFF,TGTGCCAGCAGTAGCCGGACTAGCGGGAGTTTGATAACAAATCACAATGAGCAGTTCTTC
TRBD2,-,TRBJ2-7,TRBV3-1,CASSQEVTSSSYEQYF,TGTGCCAGCAGCCAAGAAGTGACTAGCAGCTCCTACGAGCAGTACTTC
TRBD2,many,TRBJ2-5,TRBV15,CATGLAGGSETQYF,TGTGCCACCGGGCTAGCGGGGGGATCGGAGACCCAGTACTTC
-,few,TRBJ1-4,TRBV20-1,CSARRGRGYNEKLFF,TGCAGTGCTAGAAGGGGCAGGGGTTATAATGAAAAACTGTTTTTT
-,-,TRBJ2-1,TRBV3-1,CASSQDRGNYNVQFF,TGTGCCAGCAGCCAAGATCGGGGAAATTACAATGTGCAGTTCTTC
TRBD2,-,TRBJ2-2,TRBV7-8,CASSLGAGGITGELFF,TGTGCCAGCAGCTTAGGGGCGGGGGGGATCACCGGGGAGCTGTTTTTT
TRBD2,-,TRBJ2-7,TRBV11-2,CASSLVLAGTYEQYF,TGTGCCAGCAGCTTAGTACTAGCGGGCACCTACGAGCAGTACTTC
-,-,TRBJ1-1,TRBV2,CASSELGGNTEAFF,TGTGCCAGCAGTGAATTAGGAGGGAACACTGAAGCTTTCTTT
TRBD1,few,TRBJ1-1,TRBV14,CASSQIDRENTEAFF,TGTGCCAGCAGCCAGATTGACAGGGAGAACACTGAAGCTTTCTTT
-,many,TRBJ2-1,TRBV12-3/TRBV12-4,CASSPGGAQGDEQFF,TGTGCCAGCAGCCCCGGCGGAGCCCAGGGCGATGAGCAGTTCTTC
-,many,TRBJ1-2,TRBV7-2,CASVPRAGDYGYTF,TGTGCCAGCGTTCCTCGTGCAGGGGACTATGGCTACACCTTC
-,few,TRBJ2-7,TRBV29-1,CSVQGGDYEQYF,TGCAGCGTTCAAGGGGGGGACTACGAGCAGTACTTC
TRBD2,-,TRBJ2-5,TRBV5-4,CASSPGHGGSEETQYF,TGTGCCAGCAGCCCAGGGCATGGCGGGAGCGAAGAGACCCAGTACTTC
-,-,TRBJ2-1,TRBV5-6,CASSWGLPSEQFF,TGTGCCAGCAGTTGGGGGCTCCCCAGCGAGCAGTTCTTC
TRBD1,few,TRBJ2-1,TRBV7-9,CASSRQGLAGYNEQFF,TGTGCCAGCAGCCGACAGGGTCTAGCTGGCTACAATGAGCAGTTCTTC
-,few,TRBJ2-3,TRBV28,CASSHLPGREGTDTQYF,TGTGCCAGCTCTCACCTCCCTGGCAGGGAGGGCACAGATACGCAGTATTTT
-,-,TRBJ2-2,TRBV7-9,CASSYAGRTGELFF,TGTGCCAGCAGCTATGCAGGAAGGACCGGGGAGCTGTTTTTT